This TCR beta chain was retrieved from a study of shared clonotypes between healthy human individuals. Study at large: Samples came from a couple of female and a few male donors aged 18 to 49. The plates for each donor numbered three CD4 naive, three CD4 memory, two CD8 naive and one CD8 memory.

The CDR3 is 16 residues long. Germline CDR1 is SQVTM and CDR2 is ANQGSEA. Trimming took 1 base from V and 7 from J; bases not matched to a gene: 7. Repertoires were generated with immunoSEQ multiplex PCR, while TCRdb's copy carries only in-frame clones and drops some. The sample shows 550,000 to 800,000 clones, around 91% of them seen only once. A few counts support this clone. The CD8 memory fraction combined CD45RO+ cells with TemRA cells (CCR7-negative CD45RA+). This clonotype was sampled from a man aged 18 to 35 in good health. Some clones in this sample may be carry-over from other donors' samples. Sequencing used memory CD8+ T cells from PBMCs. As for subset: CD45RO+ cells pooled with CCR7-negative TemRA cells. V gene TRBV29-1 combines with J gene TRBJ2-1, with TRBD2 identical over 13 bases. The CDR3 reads CSVEVFGLAGVNEQFF. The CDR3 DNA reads TGCAGCGTTGAAGTTTTCGGACTAGCGGGGGTGAATGAGCAGTTCTTC.